Sequencing of this TCR beta chain was carried out in a study of blood T cell repertoires in COVID-19. Per the authors' pipeline: Nucleated cell number was recorded as an estimate derived from reference gene primer amplification. Data came from immunoSEQ multiplex PCR; TCRdb stores just in-frame clones and leaves some out. That table is the source of V, J and clone size, and D and trimming were worked out from the DNA. The sample has under 550,000 clones; over 85% are singletons. The germline V gene has CDR1 SGHTS and CDR2 YDEGEE. The CDR3 consists of 15 residues. V was shortened by 1 base and J by 4 bases, with 12 bases between the two germline ends.

The source material was peripheral blood. This chain joins TRBV5-8 and TRBJ2-1; D is perhaps TRBD1 (5 bases). The TCR was taken from a man between 18 and 29 years old with COVID-19, enrolled during active disease. The CDR3 region has the DNA TGTGCCAGCAGCTTGAGTGGACAACGATACAATGAGCAGTTCTTC. This gives the protein CASSLSGQRYNEQFF.